Listed here are 3 T cell receptor beta chains from one sample, sequenced in a study of patients and donors after allogeneic stem cell transplantation. TCRdb processed the RT-PCR reads anew with MiXCR; each CDR3 protein has one entry. The repertoire consists of about 10,000 distinct CDR3 sequences, with approximately 5.9% occurring once and the leading ten covering 25% to 30%. The source material was blood, either unsorted or a sorted T cell fraction (not recorded which). These receptors came from a human donor who was either an allogeneic HSCT recipient or a stem cell or donor lymphocyte infusion donor (not recorded which). It is not recorded whose cells these are; they may come from a transplant donor.

This clonotype occurred a few times. The V call is TRBV10-1, the J call TRBJ2-2; D unclear. The CDR3 runs to 13 residues. Trimming stripped 8 bases from V and 3 bases from J, with 10 bases between. Germline values: CDR1 WNHNN, CDR2 SYGVQD (reference sequence). The CDR3 loop is CASGRSDTGELFF. The CDR3 region has the DNA TGCGCCAGCGGTAGGTCGGACACCGGGGAGCTGTTTTTT.

This clonotype was recorded many times. This chain connects TRBV20-1 to TRBJ1-6; no clear D. The CDR3 loop spans 14 amino acids. CDR1 DFQATT and CDR2 SNEGSKA come from the germline V gene (reference sequence). Trimming removed 3 bases from V and 4 bases from J, with 10 bases in between. Here the CDR3 DNA reads TGCAGTGCTAGTTTTGGGTCTTATAATTCACCCCTCCACTTT. It encodes CSASFGSYNSPLHF.

This clonotype has a count of ten or more. The genes are TRBV18 and TRBJ1-1; tentatively, D is TRBD1 (5 bases). CDR3 length equals 13 residues. With 2 bases removed from V and 5 bases from J, the gap between germline ends came to 9 bases. Germline values: CDR1 KGHSH, CDR2 LQKENI. CDR3 in DNA: TGTGCCAGCTCACCAGGGGGTTCGACTGAAGCTTTCTTT. Translating it yields CASSPGGSTEAFF.